This T cell receptor (beta chain) came from a study of T cells in Graves' hyperthyroidism and ophthalmopathy. CDR1 is KGHSH, CDR2 LQKENI, per germline. Trimming stripped 0 bases from V and 2 bases from J, with 13 bases between. The CDR3 is 16 amino acids. From RNA transcripts, TCR beta CDR3 regions were amplified. The HTBI set primed first-round TCR CDR3 RT-PCR. TCRdb re-called the multiplex PCR reads through MiXCR, storing one row per CDR3 protein. The sample carries 500,000 to 800,000 distinct CDR3 sequences, 14% recorded once. This clonotype has a count of ten or more. The sample consisted of blood. This TCR was recovered from a woman aged 45 to 65 with Graves' ophthalmopathy. The chain employs TRBV18 and TRBJ1-1; D is unresolved. The CDR3 coding sequence is TGTGCCAGCTCACCACCCAGTTCACGCTTCAACACTGAAGCTTTCTTT. This translates into CASSPPSSRFNTEAFF.